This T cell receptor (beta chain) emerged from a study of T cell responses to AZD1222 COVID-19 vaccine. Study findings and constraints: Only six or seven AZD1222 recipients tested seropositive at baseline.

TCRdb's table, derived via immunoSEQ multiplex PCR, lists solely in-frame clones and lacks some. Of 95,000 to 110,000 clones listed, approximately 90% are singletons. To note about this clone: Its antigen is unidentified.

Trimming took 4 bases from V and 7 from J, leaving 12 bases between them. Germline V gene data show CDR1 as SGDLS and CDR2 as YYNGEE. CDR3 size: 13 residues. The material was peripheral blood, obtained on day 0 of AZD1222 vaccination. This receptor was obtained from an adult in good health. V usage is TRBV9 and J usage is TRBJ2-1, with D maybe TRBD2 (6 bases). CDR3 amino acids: CASSPGGWNEQFF. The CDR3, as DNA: TGTGCCAGCAGCCCCGGGGGTTGGAATGAGCAGTTCTTC. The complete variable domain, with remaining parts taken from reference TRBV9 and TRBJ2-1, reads DSGVTQTPKHLITATGQRVTLRCSPRSGDLSVYWYQQSLDQGLQFLIQYYNGEERAKGNILERFSAQQFPDLHSELNLSSLELGDSALYFCASSPGGWNEQFFGPGTRLTVL.